This T cell receptor beta chain comes out of a study of T-cell memory formation after mild COVID-19. This clonotype has only a few counts. Its antigen is as yet unknown. V was pared by 5 bases and J by 7 bases, with 5 bases of the junction left unmatched. The CDR3 sequence is 12 residues long. Amplification by 5'RACE using constant-segment primers produced TCR alpha and TCR beta cDNA libraries that carried sample barcodes and UMIs. TCRdb redid the calling of the 5' RACE reads with MiXCR, one entry per CDR3 protein. Here the sample spans 140,000 or so distinct CDR3 sequences, 11% to 15% being singletons. Study-wide points: Clones contracting across day 15 to 85 had a balanced CD4/CD8 profile; later expanding clones leaned CD4+.

The material sequenced was PBMCs or a T cell subset sorted from them (not recorded which). This chain links TRBV12-3 or TRBV12-4 with TRBJ2-7; 7 bases align to TRBD1. The sequence derives from an adult woman who had mild COVID-19 (a few samples of this study predate the infection). Cell type and time point are not known. In DNA form, the CDR3 reads TGTGCCAGCAGTGACAGGGAAGAGGAGCAGTACTTC. Protein product: CASSDREEEQYF.